A selection of T cell receptor beta chains follows, all from one sample in a study of metastatic and nonmetastatic thyroid tumors. Through MiXCR, TCRdb re-clonotyped the PCR reads. The sample yields roughly 27,000 clones, approximately 12% seen once. The sample was blood. These receptors came from a female donor with papillary thyroid cancer or a benign thyroid nodule (not recorded which). Some clones in this sample may be carry-over from other donors' samples. CDR3s include the opening cysteine and the closing phenylalanine or tryptophan. Rows may omit the clone size; those that give it use once, few, many or a size class.

V | size | CDR3
TRBV11-3 | - | CASSLFAGANVLTF
TRBV2 | many | CASSEEVLTMQYF
TRBV5-1 | many | CASSLQNTGELFF
TRBV6-1 | many | CASSPGVGGPKNIQYF
TRBV20-1 | - | CSARGRLADPYEQYF
TRBV27 | many | CASSRLWGGPIEETQYF
TRBV4-1 | many | CASSPEAGGSYEQYF
TRBV19 | many | CASSRKQVAEAFF
TRBV6-2/TRBV6-3 | - | CASSSFLYGAGGRSYEQYF
TRBV5-1 | many | CASSLRQGGGNEQFF
TRBV5-1 | many | CASSQGDSLTDTQYF
TRBV28 | many | CASKIGINNEQFF
TRBV2 | few | CASRGGVGRGNEQFF
TRBV6-4 | many | CASSDLDHRELFF
TRBV28 | few | CASSLETEAFF
TRBV28 | many | CASSLGPYGYTF
TRBV7-8 | many | CASSFGRGETEAFF
TRBV6-2/TRBV6-3 | many | CASSREAGEITGELFF
TRBV5-5 | many | CASSWGQSSQPQHF
TRBV2 | many | CASSVTGVNEQYF
TRBV30 | many | CAWSVLVVGVETQYF
TRBV5-4 | many | CASSLDQGADYEQYF
TRBV7-9 | many | CASSLGTGYGYTF
TRBV3-1 | - | CASSQSRTAVGELFF
TRBV11-2 | medium-sized | CASSSIRGNYGYTF
TRBV15 | few | CATSNEREGLGGELFF
TRBV7-2 | few | CASSLGGGDQYF
TRBV7-9 | many | CASSLGRETQYF
TRBV27 | many | CASSPRPGFNTQYF
TRBV24-1 | many | CATSVASGSTDTQYF
TRBV30 | few | CALTHPGSGDGQYF
TRBV6-6 | many | CASSPTQDQGQGAGQPQHF
TRBV7-2 | many | CASRRVAGGSYNEQFF
TRBV30 | many | CAWGTSVETQYF
TRBV5-1 | - | CASSLDGTPGYGYTF
TRBV6-2/TRBV6-3 | many | CASSPDRGPYEQYF
TRBV29-1 | many | CSVWTSGRARNEQFF
TRBV4-2 | many | CASSQDYGQAGGYTF
TRBV7-9 | many | CASSFDGYGYTF
TRBV5-1 | many | CASSLAVRDTQYF
TRBV3-1 | many | CASTIDSGNSPLHF
TRBV9 | many | CASSVVGGGDAGELFF
TRBV29-1 | - | CIVKDVGASFEQFF
TRBV24-1 | many | CATSDSRETGGVKNIQYF
TRBV4-3 | many | CASGQVLGNTIYF
TRBV30 | - | CAWSVGGGGDYGYTF
TRBV3-1 | many | CASSLRARETQYF
TRBV18 | many | CASSSDRANEQFF
TRBV2 | many | CASRGESSYNEQFF
TRBV5-6 | many | CASSLTPSYGYTF
TRBV29-1 | many | CSVTLDYSYNEQFF